The clone carrying this T cell receptor gamma chain was picked up many times. The data belong to a study of γδ T cells in repeated Plasmodium falciparum infection. Overall study: The natural-infection arm compared Malian children under seasonal malaria with matched Australian children.

TCRdb reanalysed the multiplex PCR reads with CATT. The table lists approximately 26,000 gamma-chain clones, over 2.5% of them singletons. This clonotype was obtained from a pool of human donors (malaria-infected and uninfected, not separated). Sequencing input: gamma-delta T cells from blood.

For the CDR3, the DNA is TGTGCCACCTGGGACAGGCTAAGGTATAAGAAACTCTTT. Translating gives CATWDRLRYKKLF. The chain couples TRGV3 to TRGJ1 or TRGJ2. Unmatched junction bases numbered 6, after V lost 0 bases and J lost 7 bases. The CDR3 has 13 residues. The germline V gene encodes CDR1 VTNTFY and CDR2 YDVSTARD (reference sequence).